The 24 T cell receptor beta chains below all came from one sample that was sequenced in a study of blood T cell repertoires in COVID-19. TCRdb's copy holds only in-frame clones and misses some; the assay was immunoSEQ multiplex PCR. Of 470,000 or so clones listed, 80% to 90% were seen once; the top ten hold roughly 3.2%. Sequences were obtained from peripheral blood. These receptors originate from a human donor in a cohort sampled during active COVID-19.

The gene calls are TRBV6-5 and TRBJ1-1; D is unclear. In germline, CDR1 is MNHEY, CDR2 SVGAGI. This CDR3 region has 13 residues. V shed 0 bases and J shed 7 bases, with 9 bases lying between them. This CDR3 is CASSYSQEGEAFF. The CDR3 DNA follows: TGTGCCAGCAGTTACTCCCAGGAAGGTGAAGCTTTCTTT.

Turning to this clone: One junction end disagrees with the germline gene, perhaps due to a read error. The chain carries TRBV15 and TRBJ2-7; possible D gene TRBD2, 6 bases. CDR1 LNHNV and CDR2 YYDKDF come from the germline V gene (reference sequence). The CDR3 consists of 13 residues. The CDR3 sequence is CATSRELPGLTNF. The DNA of the CDR3 is TGTGCCACCAGCAGAGAGTTACCGGGACTGACGAACTTC.

DNA of the CDR3: TGTGCCAGCAGTCCTATACAGGGCACCCAAGAGACCCAGTACTTC. This codes for CASSPIQGTQETQYF. V usage is TRBV28 and J usage is TRBJ2-5; possible D gene TRBD1, 6 bases. Between the trimmed V and J ends, which lost 5 bases and 1 base, there was a span of 14 bases. CDR3 length: 15 residues. The germline gives CDR1 MDHEN, CDR2 SYDVKM.

This clone is a singleton in its sample. The chain has TRBV12-3 or TRBV12-4 and TRBJ1-2; D gene unclear. This CDR3 is built from 13 residues. V was clipped by 2 bases and J by 4 bases, with 8 bases between them. The CDR3 loop reads CASSLTKSYGYTF. DNA of the CDR3: TGTGCCAGCAGTTTAACCAAGAGCTATGGCTACACCTTC.

This clone came up a few times. The CDR3 sequence: CASRYTGRAFF. CDR3 in DNA: TGTGCCAGCAGGTACACAGGGAGAGCTTTCTTT. The chain carries TRBV28 and TRBJ1-1; tentatively, D is TRBD1 (6 bases). The V end was cut by 6 bases, the J end by 10 bases, with 12 bases between. This CDR3 comprises 11 residues. The germline V gene encodes CDR1 MDHEN and CDR2 SYDVKM.

The J gene is TRBJ2-2, the V gene TRBV7-3; the D is unclear. Per the germline V gene, CDR1 is SGHTA and CDR2 is FQGTGA. The CDR3 spans 15 residues. V was clipped by 7 bases and J by 1 base, with 13 bases between them. Here the CDR3 DNA reads TGTGCCAGCAATTCGGTTGCTGAGAACACCGGGGAGCTGTTTTTT. It codes for CASNSVAENTGELFF.

The J gene is TRBJ1-4, the V gene TRBV5-1; 7 bases are shared with TRBD1. V lost 4 bases to trimming and J lost 5 bases; unmatched junction nucleotides: 2. Germline V CDR1 and CDR2: SGHRS, YFSETQ. The CDR3 loop spans 13 amino acids. CDR3 coding DNA: TGCGCCAGCAGCCAGGGGGGCAATGAAAAACTGTTTTTT. Amino acids: CASSQGGNEKLFF.

The CDR3 loop reads CASQSGTEAFF. In DNA form, the CDR3 reads TGTGCCTCCCAGTCGGGGACTGAAGCTTTCTTT. The chain recombines TRBV10-3 with TRBJ1-1; D ambiguous. This CDR3 is built from 11 residues. Trimming left V 11 bases short and J 5 bases short, with 12 bases between. Germline assignment: CDR1 ENHRY and CDR2 SYGVKD.

This chain links TRBV9 with TRBJ2-3, with 9 bases matching TRBD2. V dropped 0 bases and J dropped 5; count of bases not matched to a gene: 7. The CDR3 is 16 residues long. Germline values: CDR1 SGDLS, CDR2 YYNGEE. In nucleotides, the CDR3 is TGTGCCAGCAGCGTAGGGGCTAGCGGGATTGAAGATACGCAGTATTTT. It is translated as CASSVGASGIEDTQYF. Combining the CDR3 with reference TRBV9 and TRBJ2-3 gives the whole variable domain DSGVTQTPKHLITATGQRVTLRCSPRSGDLSVYWYQQSLDQGLQFLIQYYNGEERAKGNILERFSAQQFPDLHSELNLSSLELGDSALYFCASSVGASGIEDTQYFGPGTRLTVL.

V is TRBV6-4 and J is TRBJ2-2; TRBD1 agrees at 9 bases. From germline, CDR1 is MRHNA and CDR2 SNTAGT. Germline trimming cut 8 bases from V and 7 bases from J; bases unmatched to any gene: 5. This CDR3 spans 13 amino acids. For the CDR3, the DNA is TGTGCCAGCCGGACAGGGGCCCACGGGGAGCTGTTTTTT. It yields the protein CASRTGAHGELFF.

This sequence joins TRBV27 and TRBJ1-5; D is possibly TRBD1 (5 bases). V lost 6 bases and J lost 3, with 15 bases in between. The CDR3 spans 15 residues. The germline gives CDR1 MNHEY, CDR2 SMNVEV (reference sequence). The CDR3 DNA reads as TGTGCCAGCAGGGCCTCAACAGGAACCAATCAGCCCCAGCATTTT. Translating gives CASRASTGTNQPQHF.

This chain uses TRBV3-1 (or the pseudogene TRBV3-2) with TRBJ2-1, with 7 bases lining up with TRBD1. CDR1 is LGHDT and CDR2 is YNNKEL in the germline V gene (reference sequence). V shed 4 bases and J 5 bases; nucleotides not matched to a gene: 8. The length of the CDR3 is 15 residues. The CDR3 region is CASSLPGQRNNEQFF. The CDR3 coding sequence is TGTGCCAGCAGCCTACCGGGACAGAGAAACAATGAGCAGTTCTTC.

The chain carries TRBV15 and TRBJ1-5; D remains unclear. The germline V and J ends were trimmed by 1 base and 4 bases, with 14 bases remaining between them. The germline gives CDR1 LNHNV, CDR2 YYDKDF (reference sequence). The CDR3 covers 16 residues. CDR3 bases: TGTGCCACCAGCAGAGTACTTCCAACGGGGAATCAGCCCCAGCATTTT. It encodes CATSRVLPTGNQPQHF.

The rearrangement uses TRBV30 and TRBJ1-6, with D possibly being TRBD1 (5 bases). V lost 3 bases to trimming and J lost 2 bases, with 11 bases between them. CDR1 GTSNPN and CDR2 SVGIG come from the germline V gene (reference sequence). This CDR3 is 15 amino acids long. The CDR3 region is CAWRDIITYNSPLHF. In DNA, the CDR3 is TGTGCCTGGAGGGACATTATCACCTATAATTCACCCCTCCACTTT.

The chain recombines TRBV18 with TRBJ2-2; possible D gene TRBD2, 6 bases. V dropped 8 bases and J dropped 1 base, with 14 bases sitting between them. Germline V gives CDR1 KGHSH, CDR2 LQKENI. The CDR3 loop spans 15 amino acids. CDR3 in DNA: TGTGCCAGCGAAAGCGGGCGGGTGAACACCGGGGAGCTGTTTTTT. This gives the protein CASESGRVNTGELFF.

The J gene is TRBJ1-2, the V gene TRBV12-3 or TRBV12-4; 11 bases line up with TRBD1. Unmatched junction bases numbered 6, after V lost 5 bases and J lost 13 bases. This CDR3 spans 12 amino acids. The CDR3 DNA follows: TGTGCCAGCAGTCCGGGACAGGGGGAAGGCACCTTC. Protein sequence: CASSPGQGEGTF.

The rearrangement joins TRBV6-1 to TRBJ1-1, with 7 nucleotides matching TRBD1. The germline V gene encodes CDR1 MNHNS and CDR2 SASEGT. Losses at the gene ends were 2 bases for V and 1 base for J; bases not matched to a gene: 1. This CDR3 has 14 amino acids. The CDR3 sequence is CASSEYRGNTEAFF. The CDR3 nucleotides read TGTGCCAGCAGTGAATACAGGGGGAACACTGAAGCTTTCTTT.

This rearrangement joins TRBV18 to TRBJ2-7, with TRBD1 as a possible D gene (5 bases). Germline CDR1 is KGHSH and CDR2 is LQKENI. This CDR3 has 15 amino acids. The ends were cut back, 3 bases at V and 5 bases at J, with 17 bases in the middle. The CDR3 loop is CASSPLQAVYDEQYF. In DNA, the CDR3 is TGTGCCAGCTCACCCCTACAGGCGGTATACGACGAGCAGTACTTC.

CDR3 amino acids: CASSRGLAGREETQYF. The DNA of the CDR3 is TGTGCCAGCAGTAGAGGACTAGCGGGAAGGGAGGAGACCCAGTACTTC. The chain joins TRBV6-2 or TRBV6-3 to TRBJ2-5; 12 positions agree with TRBD2. The CDR3 is 16 amino acids. CDR1 is MNHEY and CDR2 is SVGEGT in the germline V gene. V lost 5 bases and J lost 5; bases outside the gene matches: 9.

J is TRBJ2-2 and V is TRBV2; 16 bases are shared with TRBD2. The germline gives CDR1 SNHLY, CDR2 FYNNEI. V lost 4 bases and J lost 1; bases outside the gene matches: 6. The CDR3 length is 19 residues. CDR3 loop: CASSALGTSGRGNTGELFF. The CDR3 region has the DNA TGTGCCAGCAGTGCCCTAGGGACTAGCGGGAGGGGGAACACCGGGGAGCTGTTTTTT.

The CDR3 protein is CASSGLAGPDEKLFF. The CDR3 DNA follows: TGCGCCAGCAGTGGCTTGGCAGGGCCCGATGAAAAACTGTTTTTT. The V and J genes are TRBV10-2 and TRBJ1-4, with D perhaps matching TRBD1 (5 bases). The V end lost 4 bases, the J end lost 6 bases, and 15 bases lay between the germline ends. Germline V gene data show CDR1 as WSHSY and CDR2 as SAAADI. This CDR3 comprises 15 residues.

The V and J genes are TRBV9 and TRBJ2-3; the match to TRBD2 covers 10 bases. There are 16 residues in the CDR3. The V gene end was trimmed by 3 bases and the J gene end by 4 bases; junction bases not matched to a gene: 8. CDR1 SGDLS and CDR2 YYNGEE come from the germline V gene. CDR3: CASSEGVAGGPDTQYF. As DNA, the CDR3 is TGTGCCAGCAGCGAGGGAGTAGCGGGAGGTCCAGATACGCAGTATTTT.

A word on this clone: Distinct nucleotide sequences in the sample also encode this CDR3. This chain uses TRBV28 with TRBJ2-5; D call uncertain. Germline V gene data show CDR1 as MDHEN and CDR2 as SYDVKM. This CDR3 comprises 11 residues. V lost 3 bases and J 4 bases, leaving 3 bases between the germline ends. As DNA, the CDR3 is TGTGCCAGCAGTTTGAGAGAGACCCAGTACTTC. It yields the protein CASSLRETQYF. Supplemented by reference TRBV28 and TRBJ2-5, the full variable domain reads DVKVTQSSRYLVKRTGEKVFLECVQDMDHENMFWYRQDPGLGLRLIYFSYDVKMKEKGDIPEGYSVSREKKERFSLILESASTNQTSMYLCASSLRETQYFGPGTRLLVL.

The V and J genes are TRBV9 and TRBJ1-4; D not certain. V was shortened by 0 bases and J by 8 bases, with 11 bases between the two germline ends. Germline V gene data show CDR1 as SGDLS and CDR2 as YYNGEE. This CDR3 spans 14 amino acids. The CDR3 loop reads CASSVGQVREKLFF. CDR3 bases: TGTGCCAGCAGCGTAGGGCAGGTTAGGGAAAAACTGTTTTTT.